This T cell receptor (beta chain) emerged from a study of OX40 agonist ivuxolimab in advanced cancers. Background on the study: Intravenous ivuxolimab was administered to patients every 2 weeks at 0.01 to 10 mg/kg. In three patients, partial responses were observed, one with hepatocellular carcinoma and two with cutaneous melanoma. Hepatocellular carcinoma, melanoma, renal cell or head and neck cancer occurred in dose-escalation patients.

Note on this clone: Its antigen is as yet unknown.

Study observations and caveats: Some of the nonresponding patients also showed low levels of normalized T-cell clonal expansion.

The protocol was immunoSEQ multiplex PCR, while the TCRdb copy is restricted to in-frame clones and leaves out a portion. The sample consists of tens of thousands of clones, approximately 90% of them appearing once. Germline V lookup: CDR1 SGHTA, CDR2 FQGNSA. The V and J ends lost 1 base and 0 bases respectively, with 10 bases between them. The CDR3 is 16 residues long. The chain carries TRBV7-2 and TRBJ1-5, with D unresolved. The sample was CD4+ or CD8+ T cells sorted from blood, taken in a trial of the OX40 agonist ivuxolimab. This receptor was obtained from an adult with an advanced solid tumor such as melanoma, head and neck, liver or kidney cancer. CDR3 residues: CASSLELADSNQPQHF. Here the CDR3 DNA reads TGTGCCAGCAGCTTAGAATTGGCAGATAGCAATCAGCCCCAGCATTTT.